One TCR beta chain is described in this entry. Antigen unknown. This entry comes from a study of OX40 agonist ivuxolimab in advanced cancers. This CDR3 is built from 14 residues. The ends were cut back, 2 bases at V and 5 bases at J, with 9 bases in the middle. CDR1 is MDHEN and CDR2 is SYDVKM in the germline V gene. Using immunoSEQ multiplex PCR, the repertoire was profiled, and TCRdb retains in-frame clones only, with some absent. The table records some 54,000 clones, 84% of them present only once. General observations from the study: The CD4+ and CD8+ T cells in the blood had expanded clonally by week 6 at 0.1 to 3.0 mg/kg. The study did not work out the antigen specificity of the expanded peripheral T cells.

The chain links TRBV28 to TRBJ2-2, with no clear D. This receptor was obtained from an adult with an advanced solid tumor such as melanoma, head and neck, liver or kidney cancer. The sequences come from CD4+ or CD8+ T cells sorted from blood, collected in a trial of the OX40 agonist ivuxolimab. The CDR3 DNA reads as TGTGCCAGCAGTTTAAATCCTGGAACCGGGGAGCTGTTTTTT. It translates to CASSLNPGTGELFF.